This is a list of T cell receptor beta chains from one sample in a study of blood T cell repertoires in COVID-19. Generated by immunoSEQ multiplex PCR, the TCRdb table keeps only in-frame clones and is missing some. The sample carries 250,000 or so clones, approximately 84% recorded once. The source material was PBMCs or T cells enriched from blood (not recorded which). The receptor set was obtained from a man over 45 who had recovered from COVID-19. Both conserved end residues are part of each CDR3. Fields, in order: clone size, J gene, V gene, D gene, CDR3 DNA, CDR3 protein. A D gene is named only where the DNA matches it firmly. Clone size is stated in some rows and not others, as once, few, many or a class when expanded.

>-|TRBJ1-5|TRBV5-1|TRBD1
TGCGCCAGCAGCTTGGGACAGGGTAAGGACCAGCCCCAGCATTTT
CASSLGQGKDQPQHF
>-|TRBJ1-5|TRBV2|-
TGTGCCAGCAGTGACGCGATATATAGCAATCAGCCCCAGCATTTT
CASSDAIYSNQPQHF
>-|TRBJ2-3|TRBV29-1|TRBD2
TGCAGCGTTGAGGCTAGCGGGGGCCTAACGCAGTATTTT
CSVEASGGLTQYF
>-|TRBJ1-2|TRBV28|-
TGTGCCAGCAGGCTAAAAAGTGGCTACACCTTC
CASRLKSGYTF
>once|TRBJ1-5|TRBV6-2/TRBV6-3|-
TGTGCCAGCAGTTTCGGTGTCTCGGCGAGGGAGGCCCAGCATTTT
CASSFGVSAREAQHF
>-|TRBJ2-5|TRBV6-5|TRBD2
TGTGCCAGCATCCTTCAGCGGGGTGAGACCCAGTACTTC
CASILQRGETQYF
>-|TRBJ1-3|TRBV27|-
TGTGCCAGCAGTTTAGGGCCTCGAAACACCATATATTTT
CASSLGPRNTIYF
>-|TRBJ1-3|TRBV5-1|-
TGCGCCAGCAGCTTGGATAACACCCTCAGAAACACCATATATTTT
CASSLDNTLRNTIYF
>-|TRBJ2-7|TRBV4-2|TRBD2
TGTGCCAGCAGCCAAGAGCAAGGCGGGAGTTCCTACGAGCAGTACTTC
CASSQEQGGSSYEQYF
>-|TRBJ1-5|TRBV2|TRBD1
TGTGCCAGCAGTGAGGGCTCAGGGGGGAAGGATCAGCCCCAGCATTTT
CASSEGSGGKDQPQHF
>-|TRBJ1-1|TRBV2|TRBD1
TGTGCCAGCAGACCCAACAGGGGGGCGAACACTGAAGCTTTCTTT
CASRPNRGANTEAFF
>-|TRBJ1-3|TRBV2|TRBD1
TGTGCCAGCAGAAAGGACAGGGGGAACACCATATATTTT
CASRKDRGNTIYF
>-|TRBJ2-2|TRBV19|TRBD2
TGTGCCAGTAGTAGTAGCGGGTTGAACACCGGGGAGCTGTTTTTT
CASSSSGLNTGELFF
>-|TRBJ2-2|TRBV7-9|TRBD1
TGTGCCAGCAGCGGAGACAGGGAAAGGGTCACCGGGGAGCTGTTTTTT
CASSGDRERVTGELFF
>-|TRBJ2-5|TRBV18|-
TGTGCCAGCTCGCTGTTCGAGGGGACCCAGTACTTC
CASSLFEGTQYF
>-|TRBJ2-1|TRBV5-4|TRBD2
TGTGCCAGCAGCGGATCGACTAGCGGGAGCTCCTACAATGAGCAGTTCTTC
CASSGSTSGSSYNEQFF